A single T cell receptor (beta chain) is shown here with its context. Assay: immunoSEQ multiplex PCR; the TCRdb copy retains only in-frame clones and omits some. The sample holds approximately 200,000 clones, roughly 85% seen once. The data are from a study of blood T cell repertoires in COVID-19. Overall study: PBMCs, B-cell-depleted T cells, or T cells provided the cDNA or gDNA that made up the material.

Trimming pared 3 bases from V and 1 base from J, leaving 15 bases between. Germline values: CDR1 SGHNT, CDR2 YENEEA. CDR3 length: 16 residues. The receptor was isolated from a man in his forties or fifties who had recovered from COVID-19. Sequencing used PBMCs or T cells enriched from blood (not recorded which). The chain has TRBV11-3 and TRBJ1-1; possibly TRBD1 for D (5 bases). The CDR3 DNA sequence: TGTGCCAGCAGCTTCCTCTCCGGGGGGTCGAACACTGAAGCTTTCTTT. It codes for CASSFLSGGSNTEAFF.